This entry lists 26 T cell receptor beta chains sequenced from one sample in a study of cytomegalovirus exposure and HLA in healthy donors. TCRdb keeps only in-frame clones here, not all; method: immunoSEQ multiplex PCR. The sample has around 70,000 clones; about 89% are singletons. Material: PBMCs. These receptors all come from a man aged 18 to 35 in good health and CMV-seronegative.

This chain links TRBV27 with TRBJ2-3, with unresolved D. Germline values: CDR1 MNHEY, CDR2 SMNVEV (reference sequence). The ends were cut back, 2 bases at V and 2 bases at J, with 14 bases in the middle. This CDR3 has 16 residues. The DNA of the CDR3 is TGTGCCAGCAGTTTAAGACACAGTTCAAACACAGATACGCAGTATTTT. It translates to CASSLRHSSNTDTQYF.

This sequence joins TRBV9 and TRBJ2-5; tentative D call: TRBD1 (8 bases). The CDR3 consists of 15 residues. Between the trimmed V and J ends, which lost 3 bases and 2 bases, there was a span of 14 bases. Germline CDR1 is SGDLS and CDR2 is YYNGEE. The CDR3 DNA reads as TGTGCCAGCAGCGGTTACAGGGGGGGTCAAGAGACCCAGTACTTC. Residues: CASSGYRGGQETQYF.

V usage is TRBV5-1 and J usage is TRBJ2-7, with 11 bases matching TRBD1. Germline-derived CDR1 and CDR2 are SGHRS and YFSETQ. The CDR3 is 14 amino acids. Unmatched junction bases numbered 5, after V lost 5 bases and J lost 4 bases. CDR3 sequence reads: CASSSDRGLYEQYF. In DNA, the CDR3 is TGCGCCAGCAGTTCGGACAGGGGGCTTTACGAGCAGTACTTC. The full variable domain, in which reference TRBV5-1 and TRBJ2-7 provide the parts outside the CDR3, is KAGVTQTPRYLIKTRGQQVTLSCSPISGHRSVSWYQQTPGQGLQFLFEYFSETQRNKGNFPGRFSGRQFSNSRSEMNVSTLELGDSALYLCASSSDRGLYEQYFGPGTRLTVT.

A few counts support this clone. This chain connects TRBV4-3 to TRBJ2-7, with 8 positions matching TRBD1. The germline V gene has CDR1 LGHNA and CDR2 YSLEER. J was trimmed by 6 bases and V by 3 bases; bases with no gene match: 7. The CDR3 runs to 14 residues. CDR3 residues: CASSQRQGNSEQYF. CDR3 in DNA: TGCGCCAGCAGCCAGAGACAGGGGAATAGCGAGCAGTACTTC.

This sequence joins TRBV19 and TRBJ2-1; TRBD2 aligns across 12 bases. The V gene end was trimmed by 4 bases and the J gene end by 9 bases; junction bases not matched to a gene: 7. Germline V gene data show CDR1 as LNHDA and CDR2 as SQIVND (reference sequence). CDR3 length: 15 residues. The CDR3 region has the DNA TGTGCCAGTAGTAGCTTGACTAGCGGGAGCAGTGAGCAGTTCTTC. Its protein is CASSSLTSGSSEQFF. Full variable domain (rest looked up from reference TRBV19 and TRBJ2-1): DGGITQSPKYLFRKEGQNVTLSCEQNLNHDAMYWYRQDPGQGLRLIYYSQIVNDFQKGDIAEGYSVSREKKESFPLTVTSAQKNPTAFYLCASSSLTSGSSEQFFGPGTRLTVL.

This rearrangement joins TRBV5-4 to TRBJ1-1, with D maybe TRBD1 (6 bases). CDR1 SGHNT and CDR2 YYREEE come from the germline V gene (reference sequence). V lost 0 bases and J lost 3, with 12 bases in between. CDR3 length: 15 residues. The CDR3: CASSLVPSGDTEAFF. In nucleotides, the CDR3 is TGTGCCAGCAGCTTGGTGCCCTCAGGGGACACTGAAGCTTTCTTT.

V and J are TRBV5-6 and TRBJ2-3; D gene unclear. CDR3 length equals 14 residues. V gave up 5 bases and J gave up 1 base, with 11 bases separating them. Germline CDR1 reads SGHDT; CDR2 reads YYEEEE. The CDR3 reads CASRDGAGTDTQYF. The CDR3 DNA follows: TGTGCCAGCAGAGACGGAGCCGGCACAGATACGCAGTATTTT.

Here the CDR3 DNA reads TGTGCCAGTAGTATTGACGGGAGGGGGAGCACAGATACGCAGTATTTT. This codes for CASSIDGRGSTDTQYF. V usage is TRBV19 and J usage is TRBJ2-3, with 8 bases aligning to TRBD2. With V trimmed by 3 bases and J by 0 bases, 5 bases remained unmatched. Per germline, CDR1 LNHDA and CDR2 SQIVND (reference sequence). This CDR3 region has 16 residues.

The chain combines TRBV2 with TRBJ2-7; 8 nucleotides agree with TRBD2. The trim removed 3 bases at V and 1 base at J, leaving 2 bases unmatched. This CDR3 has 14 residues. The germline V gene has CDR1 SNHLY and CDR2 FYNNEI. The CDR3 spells CASSDRGGSYEQYF. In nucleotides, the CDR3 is TGTGCCAGCAGTGATCGGGGGGGGTCCTACGAGCAGTACTTC.

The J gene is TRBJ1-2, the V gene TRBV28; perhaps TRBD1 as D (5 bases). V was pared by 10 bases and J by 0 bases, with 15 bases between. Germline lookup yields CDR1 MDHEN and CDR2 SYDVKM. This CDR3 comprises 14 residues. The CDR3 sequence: CAIPGGSANYGYTF. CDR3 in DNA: TGTGCCATCCCCGGGGGGTCCGCTAACTATGGCTACACCTTC.

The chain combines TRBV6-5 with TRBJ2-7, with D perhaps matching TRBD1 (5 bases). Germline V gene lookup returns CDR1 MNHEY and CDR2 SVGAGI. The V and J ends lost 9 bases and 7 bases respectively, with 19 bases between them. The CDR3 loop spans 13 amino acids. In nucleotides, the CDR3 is TGTGCCAGTTCCCGCACAGGCCTAGTAGAGCAGTACTTC. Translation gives CASSRTGLVEQYF.

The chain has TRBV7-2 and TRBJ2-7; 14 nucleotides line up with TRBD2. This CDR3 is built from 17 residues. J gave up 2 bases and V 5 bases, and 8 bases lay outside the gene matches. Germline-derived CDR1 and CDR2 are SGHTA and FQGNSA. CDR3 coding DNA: TGTGCCAGCAGCCCACGTGGACTAGCGGGAGGACCCTACGAGCAGTACTTC. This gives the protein CASSPRGLAGGPYEQYF.

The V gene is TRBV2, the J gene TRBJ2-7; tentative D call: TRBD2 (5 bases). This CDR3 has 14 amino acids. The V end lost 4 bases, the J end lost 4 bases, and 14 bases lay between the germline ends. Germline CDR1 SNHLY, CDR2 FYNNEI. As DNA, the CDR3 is TGTGCCAGCAGTGGTACTAGAATCAGGTACGAGCAGTACTTC. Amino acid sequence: CASSGTRIRYEQYF.

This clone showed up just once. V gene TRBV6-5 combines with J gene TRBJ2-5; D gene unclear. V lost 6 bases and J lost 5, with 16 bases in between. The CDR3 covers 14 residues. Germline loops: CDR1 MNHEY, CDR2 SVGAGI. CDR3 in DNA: TGTGCCAGCAGGCCCCAGAATGTCAGGGAGACCCAGTACTTC. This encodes CASRPQNVRETQYF.

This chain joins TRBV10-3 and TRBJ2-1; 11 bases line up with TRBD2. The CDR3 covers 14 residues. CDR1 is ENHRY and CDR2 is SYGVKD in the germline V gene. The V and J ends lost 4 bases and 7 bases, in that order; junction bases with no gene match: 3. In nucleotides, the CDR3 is TGTGCCATCAGTGTAGCGGGAGGGCGAAATGAGCAGTTCTTC. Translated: CAISVAGGRNEQFF.

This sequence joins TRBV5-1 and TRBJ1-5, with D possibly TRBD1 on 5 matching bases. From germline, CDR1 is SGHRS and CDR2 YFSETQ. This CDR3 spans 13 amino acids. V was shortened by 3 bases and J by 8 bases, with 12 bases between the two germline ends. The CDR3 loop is CASSSTPGEPQHF. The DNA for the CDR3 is TGCGCCAGCAGCTCGACCCCGGGGGAGCCCCAGCATTTT. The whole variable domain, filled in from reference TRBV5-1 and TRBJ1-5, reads KAGVTQTPRYLIKTRGQQVTLSCSPISGHRSVSWYQQTPGQGLQFLFEYFSETQRNKGNFPGRFSGRQFSNSRSEMNVSTLELGDSALYLCASSSTPGEPQHFGDGTRLSIL.

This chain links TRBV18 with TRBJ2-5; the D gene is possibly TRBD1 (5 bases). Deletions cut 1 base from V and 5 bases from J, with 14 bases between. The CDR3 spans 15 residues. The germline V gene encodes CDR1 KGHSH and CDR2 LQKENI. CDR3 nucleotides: TGTGCCAGCTCACCACAGGGGCAGTTCCTGGAGACCCAGTACTTC. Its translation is CASSPQGQFLETQYF. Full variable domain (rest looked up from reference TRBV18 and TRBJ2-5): NAGVMQNPRHLVRRRGQEARLRCSPMKGHSHVYWYRQLPEEGLKFMVYLQKENIIDESGMPKERFSAEFPKEGPSILRIQQVVRGDSAAYFCASSPQGQFLETQYFGPGTRLLVL.

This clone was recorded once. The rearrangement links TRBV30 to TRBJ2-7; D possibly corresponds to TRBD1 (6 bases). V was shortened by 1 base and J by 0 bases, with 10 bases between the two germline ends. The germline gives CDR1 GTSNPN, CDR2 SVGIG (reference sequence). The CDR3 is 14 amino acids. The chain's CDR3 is CAWSGTASSYEQYF. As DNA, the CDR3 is TGTGCCTGGAGTGGGACAGCAAGCTCCTACGAGCAGTACTTC.

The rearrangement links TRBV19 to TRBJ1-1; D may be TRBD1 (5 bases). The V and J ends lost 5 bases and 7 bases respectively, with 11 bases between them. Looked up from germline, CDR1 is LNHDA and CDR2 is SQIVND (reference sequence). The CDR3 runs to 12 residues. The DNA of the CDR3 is TGTGCCAGTAGTCCGCGGGGCGGTGAAGCTTTCTTT. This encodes CASSPRGGEAFF.

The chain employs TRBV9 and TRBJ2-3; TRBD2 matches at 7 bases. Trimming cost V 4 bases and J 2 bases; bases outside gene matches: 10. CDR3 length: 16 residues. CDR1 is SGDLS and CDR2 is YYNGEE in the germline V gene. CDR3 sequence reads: CASSQRREALTDTQYF. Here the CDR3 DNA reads TGTGCCAGCAGCCAGCGCCGGGAGGCCCTCACAGATACGCAGTATTTT.

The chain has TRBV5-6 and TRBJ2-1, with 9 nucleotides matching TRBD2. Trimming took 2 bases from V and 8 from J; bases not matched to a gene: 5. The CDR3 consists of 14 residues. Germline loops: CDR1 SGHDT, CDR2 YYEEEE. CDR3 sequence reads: CASSLYSGSDEQFF. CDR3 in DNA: TGTGCCAGCAGCTTATATAGCGGGAGCGATGAGCAGTTCTTC.

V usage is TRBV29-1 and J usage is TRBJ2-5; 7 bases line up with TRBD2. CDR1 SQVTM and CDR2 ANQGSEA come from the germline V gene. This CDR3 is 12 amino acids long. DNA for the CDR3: TGCAGTATTGGACTAGTGGGAGAGACCCAGTACTTC. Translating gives CSIGLVGETQYF.

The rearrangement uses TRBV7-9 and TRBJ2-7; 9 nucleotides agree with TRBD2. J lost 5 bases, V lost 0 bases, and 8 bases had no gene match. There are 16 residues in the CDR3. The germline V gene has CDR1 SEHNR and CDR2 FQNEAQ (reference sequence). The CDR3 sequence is CASSLAASGRIHEQYF. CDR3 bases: TGTGCCAGCAGCTTAGCGGCCAGCGGGAGGATTCACGAGCAGTACTTC.

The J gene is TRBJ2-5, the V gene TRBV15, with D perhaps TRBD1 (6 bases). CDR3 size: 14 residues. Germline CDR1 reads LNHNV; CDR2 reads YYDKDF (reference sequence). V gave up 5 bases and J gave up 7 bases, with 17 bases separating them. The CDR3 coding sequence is TGTGCCACCAGCTTACAGGGCGAAGTGTTGACCCAGTACTTC. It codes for CATSLQGEVLTQYF.

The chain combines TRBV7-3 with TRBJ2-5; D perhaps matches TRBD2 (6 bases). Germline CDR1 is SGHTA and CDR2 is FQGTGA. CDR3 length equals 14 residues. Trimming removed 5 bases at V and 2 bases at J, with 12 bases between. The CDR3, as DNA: TGTGCCAGCAGCCCGGGACTGAATCAAGAGACCCAGTACTTC. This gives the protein CASSPGLNQETQYF.

The chain's CDR3 is CASSADPGTSGRYEQYF. The CDR3 DNA follows: TGTGCCAGCAGCGCAGATCCCGGGACTAGCGGGAGGTACGAGCAGTACTTC. The chain joins TRBV9 to TRBJ2-7, with 15 bases matching TRBD2. Germline trimming cut 3 bases from V and 4 bases from J; bases unmatched to any gene: 8. The germline gives CDR1 SGDLS, CDR2 YYNGEE. This CDR3 is 17 amino acids long.